This T cell receptor beta chain came from a study of blood T cell repertoires in COVID-19. Study overall: From the United States, Italy and Spain came samples of acute and convalescent COVID-19. Sample material is recorded as cDNA or gDNA derived from T cells, B-cell-depleted T cells, or PBMCs.

Assignments of participants to cohorts depended upon their own reported clinical history. Recovered Cohort 3 donors showed two negative PCRs, clearance, or symptom resolution. Sequencing was performed with immunoSEQ multiplex PCR; in TCRdb, only in-frame clones are kept and a portion is missing. The profile shows approximately 230,000 clones, 75% to 95% of them singletons. The TCR comes from a woman younger than 30 who had recovered from COVID-19. The sample was PBMCs or T cells enriched from blood (not recorded which).

CDR3 in DNA: TGTGCCAGCCTGTCCGATCGACTCTCTAACTATGGCTACACCTTC. The encoded protein is CASLSDRLSNYGYTF. The chain couples TRBV28 to TRBJ1-2; D call uncertain. The CDR3 spans 15 residues. From germline, CDR1 is MDHEN and CDR2 SYDVKM. Trimming removed 8 bases at V and 0 bases at J, with 16 bases between.